The 5 T cell receptor beta chains in this list originate from one sample, sequenced in a study of blood T cell repertoires in COVID-19 (dated by TCRdb to about 2020). The library was prepared using the immunoSEQ multiplex PCR assay. Held by TCRdb, this immuneACCESS table contains in-frame sequences only and omits some clones. Under half of the omission traces to an unresolved V gene where checked; the cause of the rest is unknown. This sample gives some 130,000 clones in total; 80% to 90% of them show up just once. The ten largest clones add up to about 4.5% of the sample. Material: peripheral blood. These receptors were collected from a man between 60 and 70 years old with COVID-19, enrolled during active disease.

The J gene is TRBJ1-1, the V gene TRBV6-4; D might be TRBD1 (6 bases). The V gene's germline CDR1 is MRHNA and CDR2 SNTAGT. V was shortened by 6 bases and J by 5 bases, with 13 bases between the two germline ends. The CDR3 consists of 13 residues. The CDR3 is CASSTWDKTEAFF. The CDR3 DNA reads as TGTGCCAGCAGCACATGGGACAAGACTGAAGCTTTCTTT.

This clone has a handful of counts. The chain combines TRBV7-8 with TRBJ1-5; 9 bases are shared with TRBD1. CDR1 is SGHVS and CDR2 is FQNEAQ in the germline V gene. V was pared by 5 bases and J by 6 bases, with 8 bases of the junction left unmatched. CDR3 length equals 15 residues. CDR3 loop: CASSPRQGVGQPQHF. DNA for the CDR3: TGTGCCAGCAGCCCGCGACAGGGGGTCGGTCAGCCCCAGCATTTT.

The chain uses TRBV6-5 and TRBJ1-1, with unresolved D. V was trimmed by 8 bases and J by 4 bases, leaving 17 bases between them. Looked up from germline, CDR1 is MNHEY and CDR2 is SVGAGI. The CDR3 length is 14 residues. The CDR3 region is CASSSDPGVTEAFF. The CDR3 bases are TGTGCCAGCTCTAGTGACCCCGGGGTCACTGAAGCTTTCTTT.

The chain couples TRBV2 to TRBJ1-2; D is perhaps TRBD1 (5 bases). This CDR3 has 15 amino acids. V was trimmed by 3 bases and J by 6 bases, leaving 17 bases between them. From germline, CDR1 is SNHLY and CDR2 FYNNEI. The DNA for the CDR3 is TGTGCCAGCAGTGAGGGAAGGGGTCGGTCTAATGGCTACACCTTC. It yields the protein CASSEGRGRSNGYTF.

This chain links TRBV19 with TRBJ2-7; 7 bases align to TRBD1. This CDR3 has 14 residues. In germline, CDR1 is LNHDA, CDR2 SQIVND (reference sequence). The J segment lost 1 base and the V segment lost 5 bases, leaving 5 bases of the junction unmatched. The chain's CDR3 is CASSSRDSSYEQYF. CDR3 nucleotide sequence: TGTGCCAGTAGTTCCCGGGACAGTTCCTACGAGCAGTACTTC.